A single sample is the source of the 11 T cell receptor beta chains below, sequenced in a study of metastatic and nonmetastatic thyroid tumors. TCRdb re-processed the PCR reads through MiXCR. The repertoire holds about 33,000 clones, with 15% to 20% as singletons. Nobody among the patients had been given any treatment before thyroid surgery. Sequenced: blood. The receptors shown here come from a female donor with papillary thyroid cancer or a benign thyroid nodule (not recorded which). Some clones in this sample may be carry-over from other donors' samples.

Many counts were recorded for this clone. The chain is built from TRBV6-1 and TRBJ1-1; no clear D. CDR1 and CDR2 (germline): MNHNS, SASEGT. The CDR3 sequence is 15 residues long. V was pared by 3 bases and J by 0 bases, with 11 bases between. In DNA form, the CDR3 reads TGTGCCAGCAGTGACGTAGTAGAGATGAACACTGAAGCTTTCTTT. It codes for CASSDVVEMNTEAFF.

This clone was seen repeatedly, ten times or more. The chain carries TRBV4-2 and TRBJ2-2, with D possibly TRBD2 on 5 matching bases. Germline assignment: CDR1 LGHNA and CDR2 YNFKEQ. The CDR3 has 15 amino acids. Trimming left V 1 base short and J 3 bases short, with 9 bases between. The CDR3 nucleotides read TGTGCCAGCAGCCAAGTGTTCGGGGACACCGGGGAGCTGTTTTTT. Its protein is CASSQVFGDTGELFF.

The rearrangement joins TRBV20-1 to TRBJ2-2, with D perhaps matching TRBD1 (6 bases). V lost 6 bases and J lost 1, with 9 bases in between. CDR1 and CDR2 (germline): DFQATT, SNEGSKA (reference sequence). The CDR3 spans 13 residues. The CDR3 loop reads CSAEQGNTGELFF. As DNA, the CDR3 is TGCAGTGCGGAACAGGGGAACACCGGGGAGCTGTTTTTT.

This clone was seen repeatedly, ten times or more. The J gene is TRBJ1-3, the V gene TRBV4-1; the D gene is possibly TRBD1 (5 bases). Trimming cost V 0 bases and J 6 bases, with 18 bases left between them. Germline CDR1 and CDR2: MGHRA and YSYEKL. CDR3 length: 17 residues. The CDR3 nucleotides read TGCGCCAGCAGCCAAGACGCTTCCGGGACTGTGCTAAACACCATATATTTT. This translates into CASSQDASGTVLNTIYF.

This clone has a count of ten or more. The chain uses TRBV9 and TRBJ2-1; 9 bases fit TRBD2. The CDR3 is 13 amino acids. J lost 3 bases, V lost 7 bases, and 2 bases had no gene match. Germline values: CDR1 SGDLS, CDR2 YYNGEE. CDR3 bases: TGTGCCAGCTCTAGCGGGAACTACAATGAGCAGTTCTTC. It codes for CASSSGNYNEQFF.

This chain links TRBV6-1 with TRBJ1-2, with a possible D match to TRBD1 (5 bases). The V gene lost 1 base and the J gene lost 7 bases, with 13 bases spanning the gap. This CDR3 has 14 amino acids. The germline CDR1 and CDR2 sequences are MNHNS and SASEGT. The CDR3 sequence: CASSEGGTSTGYTF. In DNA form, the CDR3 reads TGTGCCAGCAGTGAAGGTGGGACTAGTACTGGCTACACCTTC.

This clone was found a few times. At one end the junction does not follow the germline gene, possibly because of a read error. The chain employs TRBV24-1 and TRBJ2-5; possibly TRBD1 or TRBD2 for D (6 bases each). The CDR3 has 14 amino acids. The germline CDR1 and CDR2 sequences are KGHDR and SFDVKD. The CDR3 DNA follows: TGTGCCAACAGTCCAACGGGGGCGGAAGAGACACAGTACTTC. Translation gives CANSPTGAEETQYF.

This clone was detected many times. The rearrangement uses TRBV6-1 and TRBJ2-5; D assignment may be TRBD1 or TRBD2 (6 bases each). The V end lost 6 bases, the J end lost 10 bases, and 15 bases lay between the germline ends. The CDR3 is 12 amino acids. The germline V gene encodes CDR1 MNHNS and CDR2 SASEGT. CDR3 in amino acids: CASSSRGLDQYF. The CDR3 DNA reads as TGTGCCAGCAGCTCCAGGGGACTGGACCAGTACTTC.

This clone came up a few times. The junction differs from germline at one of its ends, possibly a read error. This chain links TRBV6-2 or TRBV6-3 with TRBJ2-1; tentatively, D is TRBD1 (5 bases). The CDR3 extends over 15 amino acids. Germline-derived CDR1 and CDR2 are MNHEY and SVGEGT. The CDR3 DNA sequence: TGCGCCAGCAGTTACGTCAGGGTGCAGTACAATGAGCAGTTCTTC. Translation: CASSYVRVQYNEQFF.

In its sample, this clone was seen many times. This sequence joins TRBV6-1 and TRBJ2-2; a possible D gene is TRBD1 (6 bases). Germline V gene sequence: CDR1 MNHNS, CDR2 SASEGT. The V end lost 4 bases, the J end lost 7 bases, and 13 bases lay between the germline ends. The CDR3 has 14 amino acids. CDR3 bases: TGTGCCAGCAGTGTAGACAGGAGTGGCGGGGAGCTGTTTTTT. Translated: CASSVDRSGGELFF.

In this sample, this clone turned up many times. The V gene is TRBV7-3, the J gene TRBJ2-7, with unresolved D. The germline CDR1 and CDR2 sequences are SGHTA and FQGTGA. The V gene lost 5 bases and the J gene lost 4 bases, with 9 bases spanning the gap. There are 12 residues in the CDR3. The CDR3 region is CASSLEYYEQYF. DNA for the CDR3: TGTGCCAGCAGCCTTGAATATTACGAGCAGTACTTC.